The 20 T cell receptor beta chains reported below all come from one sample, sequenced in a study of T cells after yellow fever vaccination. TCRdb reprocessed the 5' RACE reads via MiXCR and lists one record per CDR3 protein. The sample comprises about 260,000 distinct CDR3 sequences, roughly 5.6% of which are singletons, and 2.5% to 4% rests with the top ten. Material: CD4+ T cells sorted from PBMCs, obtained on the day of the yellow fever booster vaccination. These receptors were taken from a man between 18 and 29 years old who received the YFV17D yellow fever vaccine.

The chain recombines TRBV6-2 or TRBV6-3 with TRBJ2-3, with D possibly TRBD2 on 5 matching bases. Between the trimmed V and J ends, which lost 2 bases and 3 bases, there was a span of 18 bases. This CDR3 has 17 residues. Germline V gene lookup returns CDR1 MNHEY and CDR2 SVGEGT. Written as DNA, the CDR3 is TGTGCCAGCAGTTACAGGGCAAAGGGAAGCGGAACAGATACGCAGTATTTT. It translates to CASSYRAKGSGTDTQYF.

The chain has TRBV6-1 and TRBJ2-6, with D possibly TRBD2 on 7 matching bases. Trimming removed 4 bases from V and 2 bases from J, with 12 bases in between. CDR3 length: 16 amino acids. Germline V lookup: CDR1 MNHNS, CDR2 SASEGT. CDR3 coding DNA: TGTGCCAGCAGTGCTACAGGGAGGGCTGGGGCCAACGTCCTGACTTTC. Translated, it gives CASSATGRAGANVLTF.

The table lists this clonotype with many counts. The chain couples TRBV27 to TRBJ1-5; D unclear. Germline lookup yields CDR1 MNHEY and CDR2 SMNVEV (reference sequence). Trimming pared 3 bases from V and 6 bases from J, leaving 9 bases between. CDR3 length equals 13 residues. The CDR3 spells CASSLVNGQPQHF. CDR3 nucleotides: TGTGCCAGCAGTTTGGTGAATGGTCAGCCCCAGCATTTT.

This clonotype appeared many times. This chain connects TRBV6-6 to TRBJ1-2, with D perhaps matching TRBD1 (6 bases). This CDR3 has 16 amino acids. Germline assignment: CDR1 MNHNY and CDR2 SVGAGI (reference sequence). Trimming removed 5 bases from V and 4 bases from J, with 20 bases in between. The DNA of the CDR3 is TGTGCCAGCAGTGGGGGGCAGTCCCTCGCCTTCTATGGCTACACCTTC. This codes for CASSGGQSLAFYGYTF.

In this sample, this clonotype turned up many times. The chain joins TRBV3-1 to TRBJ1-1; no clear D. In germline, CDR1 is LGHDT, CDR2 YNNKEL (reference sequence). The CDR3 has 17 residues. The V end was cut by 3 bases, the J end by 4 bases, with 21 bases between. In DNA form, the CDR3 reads TGTGCCAGCAGCCACGAGCTTGGGGTTGGGGTTTCCACTGAAGCTTTCTTT. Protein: CASSHELGVGVSTEAFF.

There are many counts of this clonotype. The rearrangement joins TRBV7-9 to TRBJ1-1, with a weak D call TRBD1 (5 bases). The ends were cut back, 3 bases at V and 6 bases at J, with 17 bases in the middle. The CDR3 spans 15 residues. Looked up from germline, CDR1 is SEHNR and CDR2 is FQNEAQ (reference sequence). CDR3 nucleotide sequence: TGTGCCAGCAGCTTCACCTTCTCAGGGAGCCCTGAAGCTTTCTTT. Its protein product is CASSFTFSGSPEAFF.

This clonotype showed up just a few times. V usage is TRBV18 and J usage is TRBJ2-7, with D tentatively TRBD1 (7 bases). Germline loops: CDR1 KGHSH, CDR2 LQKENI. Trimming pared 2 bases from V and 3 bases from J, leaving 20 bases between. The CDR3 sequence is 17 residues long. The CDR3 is CASSPSAPSQGGYEQYV. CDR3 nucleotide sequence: TGTGCCAGCTCACCATCCGCCCCTTCGCAGGGGGGCTACGAGCAGTACGTC.

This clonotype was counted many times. CDR3 region: CASSFNTAEQYF. The CDR3 DNA is TGTGCCAGCAGTTTTAATACAGCCGAGCAGTACTTC. The chain employs TRBV12-3 or TRBV12-4 and TRBJ2-7; D not certain. The CDR3 has 12 amino acids. Trimming shortened V by 3 bases and J by 6 bases, and 9 bases separated the two germline ends.

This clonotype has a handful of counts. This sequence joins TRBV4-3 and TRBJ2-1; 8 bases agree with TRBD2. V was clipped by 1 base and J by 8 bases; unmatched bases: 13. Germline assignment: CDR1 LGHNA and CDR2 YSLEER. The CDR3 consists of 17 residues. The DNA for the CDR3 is TGCGCCAGCAGCCAAGGCCCGCGGACGGGGGGGCCTTATGAGCAGTTCTTC. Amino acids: CASSQGPRTGGPYEQFF.

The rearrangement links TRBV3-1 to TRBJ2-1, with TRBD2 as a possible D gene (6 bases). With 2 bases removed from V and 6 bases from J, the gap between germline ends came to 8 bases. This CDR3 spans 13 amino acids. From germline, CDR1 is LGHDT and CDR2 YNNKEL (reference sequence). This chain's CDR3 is CASSQHGGNEQFF. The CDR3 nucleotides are TGTGCCAGCAGCCAACACGGGGGCAATGAGCAGTTCTTC.

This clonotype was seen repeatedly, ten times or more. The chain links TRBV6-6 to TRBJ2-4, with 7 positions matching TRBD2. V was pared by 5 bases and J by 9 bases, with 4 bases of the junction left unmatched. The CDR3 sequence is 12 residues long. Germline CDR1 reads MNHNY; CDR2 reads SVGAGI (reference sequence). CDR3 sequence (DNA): TGTGCCAGCAGTCGGGGGGTAGGCATTCAGTACTTC. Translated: CASSRGVGIQYF.

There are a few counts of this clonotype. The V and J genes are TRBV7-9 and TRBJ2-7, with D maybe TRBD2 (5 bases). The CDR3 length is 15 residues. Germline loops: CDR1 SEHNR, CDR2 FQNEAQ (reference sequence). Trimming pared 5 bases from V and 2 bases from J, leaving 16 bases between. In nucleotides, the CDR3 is TGTGCCAGCAGCCCCCCCCCCCGGGGTGCCTACGAGCAGTACTTC. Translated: CASSPPPRGAYEQYF. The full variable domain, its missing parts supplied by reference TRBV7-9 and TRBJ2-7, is DTGVSQNPRHKITKRGQNVTFRCDPISEHNRLYWYRQTLGQGPEFLTYFQNEAQLEKSRLLSDRFSAERPKGSFSTLEIQRTEQGDSAMYLCASSPPPRGAYEQYFGPGTRLTVT.

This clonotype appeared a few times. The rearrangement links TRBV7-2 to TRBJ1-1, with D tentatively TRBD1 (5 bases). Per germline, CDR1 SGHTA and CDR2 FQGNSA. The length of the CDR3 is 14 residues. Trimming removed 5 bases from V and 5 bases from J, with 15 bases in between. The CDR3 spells CASSGWGDRTEAFF. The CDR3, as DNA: TGTGCCAGCAGCGGCTGGGGGGATCGGACTGAAGCTTTCTTT.

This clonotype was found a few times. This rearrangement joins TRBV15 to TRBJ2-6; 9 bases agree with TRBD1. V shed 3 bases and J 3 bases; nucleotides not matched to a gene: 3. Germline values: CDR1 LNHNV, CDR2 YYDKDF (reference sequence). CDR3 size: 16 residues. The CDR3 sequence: CATSSGQGIGANVLTF. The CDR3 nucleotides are TGTGCCACCAGCAGTGGACAGGGGATTGGGGCCAACGTCCTGACTTTC.

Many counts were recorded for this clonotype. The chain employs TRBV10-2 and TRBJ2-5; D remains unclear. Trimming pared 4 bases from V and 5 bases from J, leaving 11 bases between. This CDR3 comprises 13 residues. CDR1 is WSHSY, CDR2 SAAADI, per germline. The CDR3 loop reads CASSGRGGETQYF. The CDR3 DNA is TGCGCCAGCAGTGGCCGCGGTGGCGAGACCCAGTACTTC.

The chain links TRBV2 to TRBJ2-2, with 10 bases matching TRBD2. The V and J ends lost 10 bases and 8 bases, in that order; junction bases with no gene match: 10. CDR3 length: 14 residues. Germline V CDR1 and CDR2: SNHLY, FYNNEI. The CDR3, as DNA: TGTGCCACCGCGGGACTAGCGCGTACTGGGGAGCTGTTTTTT. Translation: CATAGLARTGELFF.

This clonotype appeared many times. In nucleotides, the CDR3 is TGTGCCAGCAGCCAAGATCCTAGCGGGGCCCCGAACACCGGGGAGCTGTTTTTT. Translated: CASSQDPSGAPNTGELFF. The V call is TRBV3-1, the J call TRBJ2-2; 9 bases agree with TRBD2. V dropped 0 bases and J dropped 0; count of bases not matched to a gene: 5. Germline CDR1 is LGHDT and CDR2 is YNNKEL (reference sequence). The CDR3 has 18 residues. Drawing the rest from reference TRBV3-1 and TRBJ2-2, the complete variable domain is DTAVSQTPKYLVTQMGNDKSIKCEQNLGHDTMYWYKQDSKKFLKIMFSYNNKELIINETVPNRFSPKSPDKAHLNLHINSLELGDSAVYFCASSQDPSGAPNTGELFFGEGSRLTVL.

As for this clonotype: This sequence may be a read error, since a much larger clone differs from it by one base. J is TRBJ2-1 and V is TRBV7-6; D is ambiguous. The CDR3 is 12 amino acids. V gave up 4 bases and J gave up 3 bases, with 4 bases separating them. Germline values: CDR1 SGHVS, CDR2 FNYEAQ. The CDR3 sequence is CASSSRYNEQFF. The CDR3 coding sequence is TGTGCCAGCAGCTCGCGCTACAATGAGCAGTTCTTC.

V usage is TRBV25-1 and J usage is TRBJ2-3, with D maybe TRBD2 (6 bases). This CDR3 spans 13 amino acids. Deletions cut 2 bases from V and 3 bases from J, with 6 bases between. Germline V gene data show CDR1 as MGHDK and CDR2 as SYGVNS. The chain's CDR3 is CASSEAGTDTQYF. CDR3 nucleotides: TGTGCCAGCAGTGAAGCGGGAACAGATACGCAGTATTTT.

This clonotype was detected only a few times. The CDR3 here is CSARGGLDSYQPQHF. DNA of the CDR3: TGCAGTGCCCGCGGAGGCCTAGACAGTTATCAGCCCCAGCATTTT. The chain recombines TRBV20-1 with TRBJ1-5; a weak D match, TRBD1 (5 bases). V gave up 6 bases and J gave up 5 bases, with 20 bases separating them. In germline, CDR1 is DFQATT, CDR2 SNEGSKA (reference sequence). The CDR3 loop spans 15 amino acids.